This is a list of T cell receptor beta chains from one sample in a study of PD-1 blockade in classical Hodgkin lymphoma. The repertoire was sequenced with immunoSEQ multiplex PCR; TCRdb's copy has only in-frame clones and lacks some. The table has about 41,000 clones, 69% seen once; the top ten hold approximately 2.4%. Here the sequenced sample was peripheral blood mononuclear cells (PBMCs), taken before the fourth cycle of nivolumab. The receptors derive from a human donor with classical Hodgkin lymphoma. Each CDR3 is given with its conserved first and last residue. Each record gives: J gene, V gene, CDR3 protein.

J gene: TRBJ1-1; V gene: TRBV5-4; CDR3 protein: CASSLGGNTEAFF
J gene: TRBJ2-5; V gene: TRBV4-3; CDR3 protein: CASSQERGGQETQYF
J gene: TRBJ2-5; V gene: TRBV7-9; CDR3 protein: CASSPPGGADQETQYF
J gene: TRBJ2-7; V gene: TRBV15; CDR3 protein: CATSRRGVEQYF
J gene: TRBJ1-5; V gene: TRBV4-2; CDR3 protein: CASSQDGRDRGNQPQHF
J gene: TRBJ1-3; V gene: TRBV14; CDR3 protein: CASSQDSGTLSSGNTIYF
J gene: TRBJ2-5; V gene: TRBV28; CDR3 protein: CASSLRTGGGKTQYF
J gene: TRBJ1-5; V gene: TRBV6-1; CDR3 protein: CASSTTGPPQHF
J gene: TRBJ1-3; V gene: TRBV7-9; CDR3 protein: CASRAGQARSGNTIYF
J gene: TRBJ2-1; V gene: TRBV11-3; CDR3 protein: CASSLTENNEQFF
J gene: TRBJ2-1; V gene: TRBV11-2; CDR3 protein: CASSLLRGAGNEQFF
J gene: TRBJ1-2; V gene: TRBV28; CDR3 protein: CASSLAGNLGTYGYTF
J gene: TRBJ2-3; V gene: TRBV2; CDR3 protein: CASSPQPGLAGGPGTDTQYF
J gene: TRBJ1-2; V gene: TRBV9; CDR3 protein: CASSPGTANYGYTF
J gene: TRBJ2-5; V gene: TRBV13; CDR3 protein: CASRQRQGTGTQYF
J gene: TRBJ1-2; V gene: TRBV27; CDR3 protein: CASSLDGYYGYTF
J gene: TRBJ2-1; V gene: TRBV25-1; CDR3 protein: CATDSGHSYNEQFF
J gene: TRBJ1-1; V gene: TRBV11-3; CDR3 protein: CASSLGPDTEAFF
J gene: TRBJ2-7; V gene: TRBV4-3; CDR3 protein: CASSQDGSGGYEQYF
J gene: TRBJ2-2; V gene: TRBV7-6; CDR3 protein: CASSQGQGAATGELFF
J gene: TRBJ2-1; V gene: TRBV5-4; CDR3 protein: CASSSPKDRRGNEQFF
J gene: TRBJ2-5; V gene: TRBV7-2; CDR3 protein: CASSLLGLVAGRGQGDQYF
J gene: TRBJ2-1; V gene: TRBV7-2; CDR3 protein: CASSLAQGRSYNEQFF
J gene: TRBJ2-7; V gene: TRBV29-1; CDR3 protein: CSVGKGGQGMYEQYF
J gene: TRBJ2-2; V gene: TRBV27; CDR3 protein: CASNQDRFKYTGELFF
J gene: TRBJ2-1; V gene: TRBV19; CDR3 protein: CASSISGGAGNEQFF
J gene: TRBJ1-2; V gene: TRBV11-2; CDR3 protein: CASSLGPPGGLANYGYTF
J gene: TRBJ2-7; V gene: TRBV7-9; CDR3 protein: CASSWTGGRAYEQYF
J gene: TRBJ2-3; V gene: TRBV27; CDR3 protein: CASSLRGGLDTQYF
J gene: TRBJ1-1; V gene: TRBV2; CDR3 protein: CASSTNQGAFTEAFF
J gene: TRBJ1-6; V gene: TRBV6-5; CDR3 protein: CVRDRDSYNSPLHF
J gene: TRBJ2-1; V gene: TRBV11-3; CDR3 protein: CASSSTLGAHNEQFF
J gene: TRBJ1-2; V gene: TRBV28; CDR3 protein: CASRSGRINYGYTF
J gene: TRBJ2-4; V gene: TRBV4-3; CDR3 protein: CASSQDHGGIAKNIQYF
J gene: TRBJ2-2; V gene: TRBV11-2; CDR3 protein: CASSTLTATGELFF
J gene: TRBJ2-7; V gene: TRBV7-9; CDR3 protein: CASSSGGAYEQYF
J gene: TRBJ2-4; V gene: TRBV25-1; CDR3 protein: CASSEQGYKNIQYF
J gene: TRBJ1-1; V gene: TRBV7-2; CDR3 protein: CASSLGSRAEAFF
J gene: TRBJ1-2; V gene: TRBV19; CDR3 protein: CASRRWDSGYTF
J gene: TRBJ1-5; V gene: TRBV28; CDR3 protein: CASSFYNQPQHF
J gene: TRBJ1-2; V gene: TRBV27; CDR3 protein: CASSVFGGGNYGYTF
J gene: TRBJ2-7; V gene: TRBV19; CDR3 protein: CASRGTSNYEQYF
J gene: TRBJ1-2; V gene: TRBV7-6; CDR3 protein: CASSLEVNYGYTF
J gene: TRBJ2-3; V gene: TRBV19; CDR3 protein: CASSIVFAGTDTQYF
J gene: TRBJ1-3; V gene: TRBV7-9; CDR3 protein: CASSVGTETGNTIYF
J gene: TRBJ2-7; V gene: TRBV7-6; CDR3 protein: CASSPGTSGYEQYF
J gene: TRBJ2-7; V gene: TRBV30; CDR3 protein: CAWSTRTGRWEQYF
J gene: TRBJ1-2; V gene: TRBV27; CDR3 protein: CASSLYPGSGVRGYTF
J gene: TRBJ1-5; V gene: TRBV7-2; CDR3 protein: CASSFGTGYDSNQPQHF
J gene: TRBJ2-3; V gene: TRBV7-9; CDR3 protein: CASSLWGARDTDTQYF
J gene: TRBJ1-4; V gene: TRBV19; CDR3 protein: CASSPGARTSRKLFF